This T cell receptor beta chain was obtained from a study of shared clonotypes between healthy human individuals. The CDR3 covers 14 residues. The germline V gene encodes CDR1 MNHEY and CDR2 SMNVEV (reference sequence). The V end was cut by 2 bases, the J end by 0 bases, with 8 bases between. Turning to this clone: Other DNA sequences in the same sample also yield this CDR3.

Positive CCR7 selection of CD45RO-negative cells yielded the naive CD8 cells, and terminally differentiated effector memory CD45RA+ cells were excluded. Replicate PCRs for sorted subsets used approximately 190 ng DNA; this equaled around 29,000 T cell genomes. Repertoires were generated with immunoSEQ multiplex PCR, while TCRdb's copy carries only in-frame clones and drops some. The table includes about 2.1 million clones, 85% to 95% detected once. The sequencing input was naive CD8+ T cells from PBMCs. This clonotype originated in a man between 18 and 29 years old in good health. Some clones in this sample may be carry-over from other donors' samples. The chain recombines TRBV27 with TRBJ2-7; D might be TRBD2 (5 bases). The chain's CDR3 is CASSLSGSSYEQYF. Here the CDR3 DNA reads TGTGCCAGCAGTTTAAGTGGGAGCTCCTACGAGCAGTACTTC.